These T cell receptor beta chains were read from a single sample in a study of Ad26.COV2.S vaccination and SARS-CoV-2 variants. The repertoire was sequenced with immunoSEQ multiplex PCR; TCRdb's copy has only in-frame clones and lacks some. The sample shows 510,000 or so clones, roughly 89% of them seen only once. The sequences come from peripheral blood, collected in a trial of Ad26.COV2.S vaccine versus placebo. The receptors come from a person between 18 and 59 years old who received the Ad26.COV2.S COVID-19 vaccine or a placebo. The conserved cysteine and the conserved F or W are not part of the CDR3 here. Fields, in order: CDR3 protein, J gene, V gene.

ASSGTEGRNEQF TRBJ2-1 TRBV4-1
ASSIITAGSNTGELF TRBJ2-2 TRBV19
ATDQGAGEKLF TRBJ1-4 TRBV28
ASSSDKSYEQY TRBJ2-7 TRBV12-3/TRBV12-4
ASCCGSPSTEAF TRBJ1-1 TRBV21-1
ASSLTDSYEQY TRBJ2-7 TRBV7-2
ASSELLPSEQF TRBJ2-1 TRBV6-1
ASSVGGGSKTQY TRBJ2-5 TRBV9
ASRFGLANTGELF TRBJ2-2 TRBV5-1
ASSEQGTYGYT TRBJ1-2 TRBV28
ASSEDRISTDTQY TRBJ2-3 TRBV2
ASSLAGAGGEPLH TRBJ1-6 TRBV7-9
ASSPQYPGQGFGTEAF TRBJ1-1 TRBV7-9
ASSQGAGVNTEAF TRBJ1-1 TRBV4-3
ASSSLENPGNTIY TRBJ1-3 TRBV18
ASMALLGNRNYGYT TRBJ1-2 TRBV19
ASKKLAGDYEQY TRBJ2-7 TRBV28
ASSLVRGNEQF TRBJ2-1 TRBV11-3
ASSYWAGVYTGELF TRBJ2-2 TRBV6-2/TRBV6-3
ASSPGQVNTGELF TRBJ2-2 TRBV7-2
ATSRDHILGYEQY TRBJ2-7 TRBV15
ASSLGPPQETQY TRBJ2-5 TRBV2
ASSFSSGTRSSNEQF TRBJ2-1 TRBV7-9
ASSSDPQGGLYEQY TRBJ2-7 TRBV6-5
ASSYSRDTEAF TRBJ1-1 TRBV6-5
ASSLDIYYGYT TRBJ1-2 TRBV5-4
AWSSRGVYEQY TRBJ2-7 TRBV30
SVRGLGEQY TRBJ2-7 TRBV29-1
SASLRGAYEQY TRBJ2-7 TRBV20-1
ASSRGRDEKLF TRBJ1-4 TRBV7-9
ASTLGPLGEKLF TRBJ1-4 TRBV28
ASSILAGAETQY TRBJ2-5 TRBV19
ASSYKEGDRETQY TRBJ2-5 TRBV6-2/TRBV6-3
ASSRQPFQETQY TRBJ2-5 TRBV5-1
ASTSAEGTYNSPLH TRBJ1-6 TRBV28
ASSYSGRVYEQY TRBJ2-7 TRBV5-4
ASSLSPPTDTQY TRBJ2-3 TRBV7-9
ASSLVPNTEAF TRBJ1-1 TRBV7-2
ASSPGRVPFYEQY TRBJ2-7 TRBV18
ASSYLGGSSYEQY TRBJ2-7 TRBV28
ASSRQGADGYT TRBJ1-2 TRBV27
ASSVGTSTNRDTQY TRBJ2-3 TRBV9
SVTGAGSYEQY TRBJ2-7 TRBV29-1
ASSAGTQDQF TRBJ2-1 TRBV6-6
ASSYTGSGGPKETYEQY TRBJ2-7 TRBV6-2/TRBV6-3
ASRGGDRQSQPQH TRBJ1-5 TRBV28
ASRDRGANYGYT TRBJ1-2 TRBV19
ASRGTGIMTEAF TRBJ1-1 TRBV6-5
ATGRENQPQH TRBJ1-5 TRBV24-1
ASSLGVTRNNEQF TRBJ2-1 TRBV7-2
ASSPSLLEFYEQY TRBJ2-7 TRBV18
ASSLTGDYGYT TRBJ1-2 TRBV7-8
ASSQRLPTQY TRBJ2-3 TRBV3-1/TRBV3-2
ASSDAGYRTSGRINEQF TRBJ2-1 TRBV6-4
ASSINSLGGYGYT TRBJ1-2 TRBV19
ASQTNGLATYNEQF TRBJ2-1 TRBV19
ASTPGATFQETQY TRBJ2-5 TRBV28
ASGRDRGYEQY TRBJ2-7 TRBV9
ATRGPGELF TRBJ2-2 TRBV28